This T cell receptor beta chain stems from a study of T cells in Graves' hyperthyroidism and ophthalmopathy. V lost 4 bases and J 4 bases, leaving 18 bases between the germline ends. CDR1 SGHDT and CDR2 YYEEEE come from the germline V gene. CDR3 size: 16 residues. Amplified TCR beta CDR3 regions derived from RNA transcripts. The HTBI primer set drove a first-round RT-PCR of the TCR CDR3. Each CDR3 protein is one row after TCRdb ran MiXCR on the multiplex PCR reads. Here the sample spans 250,000 to 300,000 distinct CDR3 sequences, approximately 17% being singletons. The sample consisted of blood. The V call is TRBV5-6, the J call TRBJ1-5; D possibly corresponds to TRBD1 (5 bases). This TCR derives from a woman aged 60-75 years with Graves' ophthalmopathy. Written as DNA, the CDR3 is TGTGCCAGCAGCACGAGGGCAGGGTGGGGGAATCAGCCCCAGCATTTT. Translating gives CASSTRAGWGNQPQHF.